This T cell receptor (beta chain) emerged from a study of cytomegalovirus exposure and HLA in healthy donors. A multiplex PCR was run with 60 Vbeta primers and 13 Jbeta primers. Libraries were prepared by immunoSEQ multiplex PCR; TCRdb keeps only in-frame clonotypes and omits some of them. Of approximately 150,000 clones in the sample, around 80% are singletons; the top ten hold roughly 1.9%. J gave up 2 bases and V 7 bases, and 3 bases lay outside the gene matches. The CDR3 sequence is 14 residues long. CDR1 LNHDA and CDR2 SQIVND come from the germline V gene (reference sequence). Findings and caveats of the study: Analyzed later, most CMV-associated TCR beta chains appeared HLA-restricted. The authors reported that TCR beta sequences could predict HLA-A and HLA-B alleles. These predictions were accurate for most subjects in the first cohort.

Concerning this clone itself: The antigen remains unidentified. The same CDR3 also results from other DNA sequences found in this sample.

The TCR originated in a man between 40 and 49 years old in good health and CMV-seronegative. What was sequenced was PBMCs. The rearrangement joins TRBV19 to TRBJ2-2, with TRBD1 matching over 8 bases. The CDR3 sequence is CASKGQGNTGELFF. The CDR3 DNA reads as TGTGCCAGTAAAGGACAGGGAAACACCGGGGAGCTGTTTTTT.